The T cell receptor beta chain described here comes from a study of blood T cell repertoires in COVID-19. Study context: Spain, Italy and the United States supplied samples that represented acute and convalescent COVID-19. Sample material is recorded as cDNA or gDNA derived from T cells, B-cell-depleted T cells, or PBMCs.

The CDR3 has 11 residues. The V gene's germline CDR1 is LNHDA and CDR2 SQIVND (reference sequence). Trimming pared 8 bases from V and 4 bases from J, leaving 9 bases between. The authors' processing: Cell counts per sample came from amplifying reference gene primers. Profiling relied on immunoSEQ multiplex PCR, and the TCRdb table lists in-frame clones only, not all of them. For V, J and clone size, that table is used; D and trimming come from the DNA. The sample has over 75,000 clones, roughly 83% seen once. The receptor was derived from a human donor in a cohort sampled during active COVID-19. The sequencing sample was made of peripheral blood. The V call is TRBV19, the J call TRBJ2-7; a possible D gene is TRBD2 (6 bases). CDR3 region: CASGDWYEQYF. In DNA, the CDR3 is TGTGCCAGTGGGGACTGGTACGAGCAGTACTTC.